The present TCR beta chain was sequenced within a study of CD4 T cells in relation to SARS-CoV-2 and coronaviruses. Study overall: Convalescent donors were aged roughly 21 to 72, with median approximately 39 years. Study-level findings and limits: Samples before the pandemic and after infection were not matched within any donor.

About this clone itself: Its antigen is unidentified.

CDR1 SNHLY and CDR2 FYNNEI come from the germline V gene. V lost 5 bases, J lost 0 bases, and 13 bases lay in between. The CDR3 runs to 15 residues. Deep TCR-beta sequencing used DNA from uncultured naive and memory CD4+ T cells. Profiling relied on immunoSEQ multiplex PCR, and the TCRdb table lists in-frame clones only, not all of them. Among approximately 38,000 clones listed, around nine tenths were seen once. This clonotype originated in an adult with COVID-19. Input material: memory CD4+ T cells from PBMCs. The rearrangement joins TRBV2 to TRBJ1-2; D is unresolved. Here the CDR3 reads CASSTYRAANYGYTF. The CDR3 bases are TGTGCCAGCAGTACCTATAGGGCCGCTAACTATGGCTACACCTTC.